Below are 4 T cell receptor beta chains sequenced from a single sample in a study of cytomegalovirus exposure and HLA in healthy donors. The PCR made use of 60 Vbeta and 13 Jbeta primers. Produced via immunoSEQ multiplex PCR; TCRdb's table is partial and in-frame only. The sample consists of under 80,000 clones, just under 75% of them appearing once. The sequenced material came from PBMCs. All receptors derive from a woman in her 30s in good health and CMV-seronegative.

The rearrangement joins TRBV6-5 to TRBJ1-1; no firm D call. Germline V lookup: CDR1 MNHEY, CDR2 SVGAGI. Trimming pared 6 bases from V and 5 bases from J, leaving 13 bases between. This CDR3 region has 13 residues. The CDR3 is CASSLDFRTEAFF. The CDR3 coding sequence is TGTGCCAGCAGCTTAGATTTTCGGACTGAAGCTTTCTTT.

The chain couples TRBV28 to TRBJ2-7; weak D call: TRBD2 (5 bases). This CDR3 has 13 amino acids. The ends were cut back, 5 bases at V and 3 bases at J, with 11 bases in the middle. CDR1 MDHEN and CDR2 SYDVKM come from the germline V gene. The CDR3 coding sequence is TGTGCCAGCAGTGAGGGAGATTACTACGAGCAGTACTTC. This encodes CASSEGDYYEQYF.

The genes are TRBV11-2 and TRBJ2-1; TRBD1 aligns across 11 bases. Germline V CDR1 and CDR2: SGHAT, FQNNGV. CDR3 length: 14 residues. V lost 5 bases to trimming and J lost 8 bases; unmatched junction nucleotides: 5. The CDR3, as DNA: TGTGCCAGCAGCCGGGACAGGGGGTGGGATGAGCAGTTCTTC. This translates into CASSRDRGWDEQFF.

The chain couples TRBV10-2 to TRBJ2-1; TRBD1 matches 12 bases. The V and J ends lost 0 bases and 8 bases, in that order; junction bases with no gene match: 5. The CDR3 is 16 amino acids. Germline lookup yields CDR1 WSHSY and CDR2 SAAADI. The chain's CDR3 is CASSESGTGGLHEQFF. The CDR3 DNA sequence: TGCGCCAGCAGTGAGTCCGGGACAGGGGGCTTGCATGAGCAGTTCTTC.